One and the same sample provided the 10 T cell receptor beta chains below, sequenced in a study of cytomegalovirus exposure and HLA in healthy donors (dated by TCRdb to about 2017). Receptor libraries were prepared by the immunoSEQ multiplex PCR assay. For the multiplex PCR, a mixture combining 60 forward primers for TCR Vbeta segments and 13 reverse primers for TCR Jbeta segments was used. TCRdb carries this immuneACCESS record with in-frame sequences only. Its versions omit some clonotypes, under half of them owing to an unresolved V gene in the studies checked, with the rest unexplained. Across this sample there are 95,000 to 100,000 clones, with around a tenth seen only once. Just over 5% of the sample belongs to the ten largest clones. The source material was PBMCs. These receptors were obtained from a man in his forties or fifties in good health and CMV-seropositive.

This clone has more than one count but fewer than ten. The genes are TRBV7-2 and TRBJ1-5; D remains unclear. Trimming removed 0 bases from V and 4 bases from J, with 4 bases in between. This CDR3 is 13 amino acids long. Germline lookup yields CDR1 SGHTA and CDR2 FQGNSA. The CDR3, as DNA: TGTGCCAGCAGCTTAGCGCGGAATCAGCCCCAGCATTTT. As protein: CASSLARNQPQHF.

The J gene is TRBJ2-2, the V gene TRBV27; no clear D. The CDR3 contains 14 residues. Germline V gene lookup returns CDR1 MNHEY and CDR2 SMNVEV (reference sequence). V lost 3 bases and J 6 bases, leaving 11 bases between the germline ends. CDR3 nucleotides: TGTGCCAGCAGTTTCGAAGCGCCCCCCGGGGAGCTGTTTTTT. Protein product: CASSFEAPPGELFF.

V is TRBV6-5 and J is TRBJ1-1; D may be TRBD1 (6 bases). The CDR3 is 15 amino acids. Germline V lookup: CDR1 MNHEY, CDR2 SVGAGI. Trimming shortened V by 2 bases and J by 4 bases, and 14 bases separated the two germline ends. The CDR3 protein is CASSYGTIGSTEAFF. DNA for the CDR3: TGTGCCAGCAGTTACGGGACAATAGGAAGCACTGAAGCTTTCTTT.

This chain joins TRBV10-1 and TRBJ2-3; 7 nucleotides match TRBD2. This CDR3 comprises 14 residues. Germline CDR1 WNHNN, CDR2 SYGVQD (reference sequence). V trimming: 9 bases; J trimming: 5 bases; junction bases outside the gene matches: 11. In DNA, the CDR3 is TGCGCCAGTTCTCAGGGAGGGGATTTAGATACGCAGTATTTT. Its translation is CASSQGGDLDTQYF.

This clone was observed a handful of times. The chain couples TRBV6-5 to TRBJ2-7; 9 bases agree with TRBD2. Trimming took 0 bases from V and 2 from J; bases not matched to a gene: 2. This CDR3 is built from 15 residues. Germline V lookup: CDR1 MNHEY, CDR2 SVGAGI. Here the CDR3 DNA reads TGTGCCAGCAGTTACTCGACTAGCGGAGCCTACGAGCAGTACTTC. As protein: CASSYSTSGAYEQYF.

The chain links TRBV30 to TRBJ2-7; D may be TRBD2 (5 bases). The germline V gene has CDR1 GTSNPN and CDR2 SVGIG (reference sequence). The CDR3 has 11 residues. Trimming took 2 bases from V and 6 from J, leaving 8 bases between them. CDR3 nucleotide sequence: TGTGCCTGGAGTCCTGGAGGCGAGCAGTACTTC. It translates to CAWSPGGEQYF.

This clone appeared a few times. V usage is TRBV29-1 and J usage is TRBJ2-7; 9 bases agree with TRBD1. Trimming at V came to 6 bases and at J to 6 bases, leaving 9 bases not matched to a gene. Germline CDR1 SQVTM, CDR2 ANQGSEA. The CDR3 sequence is 13 residues long. The CDR3 nucleotides are TGCAGCGTGCCGGGACAGGGTTTTGGCGAGCAGTACTTC. Encoded protein: CSVPGQGFGEQYF.

This clone came up a few times. The rearrangement uses TRBV30 and TRBJ1-3, with D possibly matching TRBD1 (6 bases). Germline lookup yields CDR1 GTSNPN and CDR2 SVGIG (reference sequence). V shed 0 bases and J shed 7 bases, with 16 bases lying between them. The CDR3 extends over 15 amino acids. The CDR3 coding sequence is TGTGCCTGGAGTGTACGGGGGGGCAGGGTGAACACCATATATTTT. It specifies CAWSVRGGRVNTIYF.

This clone has a count of ten or more. The rearrangement joins TRBV30 to TRBJ2-3, with D perhaps TRBD2 (6 bases). This CDR3 spans 16 amino acids. V gave up 0 bases and J gave up 6 bases, with 19 bases separating them. Germline-derived CDR1 and CDR2 are GTSNPN and SVGIG (reference sequence). Here the CDR3 reads CAWSVGGNPLVDTQYF. As DNA, the CDR3 is TGTGCCTGGAGTGTAGGCGGGAACCCTCTAGTTGATACGCAGTATTTT.

The chain has TRBV12-5 and TRBJ1-2; D uncertain. The V gene's germline CDR1 is LGHNT and CDR2 FRNRAP. The CDR3 is 10 amino acids. The V end lost 5 bases, the J end lost 6 bases, and 4 bases lay between the germline ends. The CDR3 protein is CASGRDGYTF. In nucleotides, the CDR3 is TGTGCTAGTGGTCGAGATGGCTACACCTTC.